The rows below give T cell receptor beta chains drawn from one sample of a study of T cell responses to AZD1222 COVID-19 vaccine. Assay: immunoSEQ multiplex PCR; the TCRdb copy retains only in-frame clones and omits some. The table includes about 100,000 clones, roughly nine tenths detected once. The source was peripheral blood, collected on day 0 of AZD1222 vaccination. The receptors here all came from an adult in good health. Each CDR3 is given with its conserved first and last residue. A D gene is named only where the DNA matches it firmly. Clone size is stated in some rows and not others, as once, few, many or a class when expanded.

V gene,J gene,clone size,D gene,CDR3 DNA,CDR3 protein
TRBV11-2,TRBJ1-2,.,.,TGTGCCAGCTCGGTCGCAGCGTATTATGGCTACACCTTC,CASSVAAYYGYTF
TRBV18,TRBJ1-5,.,.,TGTGCCAGCTCACCACCTGGGTTAGGGGAAACTCAGCCCCAGCATTTT,CASSPPGLGETQPQHF
TRBV11-3,TRBJ2-7,.,TRBD2,TGTGCCAGCAGCTCCGGGGGAGGGAGGGAGCAGTACTTC,CASSSGGGREQYF
TRBV7-9,TRBJ1-1,.,.,TGTGCCAGCAGCCCCACCGCTGAAGCTTTCTTT,CASSPTAEAFF
TRBV14,TRBJ1-4,.,TRBD1,TGTGCCAGCAGCCAATGGACAGGGGATACTAATGAAAAACTGTTTTTT,CASSQWTGDTNEKLFF
TRBV27,TRBJ2-7,.,.,TGTGCCAGCTTAGAGGATTTGGGACAGCGGGCCTACGAGCAGTACTTC,CASLEDLGQRAYEQYF
TRBV11-3,TRBJ2-7,.,TRBD2,TGTGCCAGCAGCTTAGTAGCGGGAGGGGATCAGTACTTC,CASSLVAGGDQYF
TRBV6-5,TRBJ1-4,once,.,TGTGCCAGCAGCCCGGGGGGAGCGGATGAAAAACTGTTTTTT,CASSPGGADEKLFF
TRBV5-1,TRBJ1-1,.,.,TGCGCCAGCAGCTTGGACGGAGGGCAGACTGAAGCTTTCTTT,CASSLDGGQTEAFF
TRBV5-1,TRBJ1-2,.,.,TGCGCCAGCAGCTTTGATTCTGGGACAAACTATGGCTACACCTTC,CASSFDSGTNYGYTF
TRBV11-3,TRBJ1-1,.,.,TGTGCCAGCAGCTTACGACAGGTCACTGAAGCTTTCTTT,CASSLRQVTEAFF
TRBV6-5,TRBJ2-1,.,.,TGTGCCAGCAGTTACGACTCCTACAATGAGCAGTTCTTC,CASSYDSYNEQFF
TRBV5-1,TRBJ2-1,.,.,TGCGCCAGCAGCCTCGGCAGCTCCTACAATGAGCAGTTCTTC,CASSLGSSYNEQFF
TRBV6-5,TRBJ2-3,.,TRBD1,TGTGCCAGCACCCCCGACAGGGGCACAGATACGCAGTATTTT,CASTPDRGTDTQYF
TRBV24-1,TRBJ2-7,.,.,TGTGCCACCAGTGATTTACCCCCCCTACATAGCGAGCAGTACTTC,CATSDLPPLHSEQYF
TRBV5-5,TRBJ2-3,few,TRBD1,TGTGCCAGCAGCCCGACAGGGGGGGATACGCAGTATTTT,CASSPTGGDTQYF
TRBV3-1/TRBV3-2,TRBJ2-6,.,TRBD1,TGTGCCAGCAGTAGCCGGGACAGATACTCTGGGGCCAACGTCCTGACTTTC,CASSSRDRYSGANVLTF